This T cell receptor (beta chain) was captured by sequencing in a study of blood T cell repertoires in COVID-19. V was shortened by 3 bases and J by 8 bases, with 11 bases between the two germline ends. The CDR3 sequence is 13 residues long. Germline V CDR1 and CDR2: MDHEN, SYDVKM. Method: immunoSEQ multiplex PCR; TCRdb's copy keeps in-frame clones and lacks some. The table lists around 190,000 clones, roughly 82% of them singletons. The receptor comes from a human donor in a cohort sampled during active COVID-19. The chain uses TRBV28 and TRBJ2-1, with no clear D. Material for sequencing was peripheral blood. CDR3: CASSFALRDEQFF. The CDR3 DNA sequence: TGTGCCAGCAGTTTTGCGCTACGCGATGAGCAGTTCTTC.